This T cell receptor (beta chain) was captured in a study of cytomegalovirus exposure and HLA in healthy donors. V gave up 4 bases and J gave up 0 bases; unmatched junction bases: 2. The CDR3 consists of 15 residues. CDR1 is MDHEN and CDR2 is SYDVKM in the germline V gene. A multiplex PCR was run with 60 Vbeta primers and 13 Jbeta primers. Using immunoSEQ multiplex PCR, the repertoire was profiled, and TCRdb retains in-frame clones only, with some absent. Of 100,000 to 150,000 clones in the sample, around 72% were seen once. A word on this clone: Antigen specificity is unknown.

Broader study findings: Association of roughly 18,000 TCR beta sequences with HLA alleles was found at 0.05 false discovery rate in a later analysis. Later analysis reportedly placed an Asian-associated ancestry cluster below the roughly 700-donor mean in N-insertions.

This chain uses TRBV28 with TRBJ1-4; 7 nucleotides line up with TRBD1. The receptor was isolated from a human donor in good health. Sequencing was performed on PBMCs. The CDR3 region is CASSSQGATNEKLFF. The CDR3 DNA is TGTGCCAGCAGTTCTCAGGGGGCAACTAATGAAAAACTGTTTTTT.